The 21 T cell receptor beta chains below come from one sample, sequenced in a study of OX40 agonist ivuxolimab in advanced cancers. Sequencing used immunoSEQ multiplex PCR; TCRdb keeps in-frame clones, though not all of them. Of around 70,000 clones in the sample, approximately 90% were seen once. Material: CD4+ or CD8+ T cells sorted from blood, obtained in a trial of the OX40 agonist ivuxolimab. These receptors all stem from an adult with an advanced solid tumor such as melanoma, head and neck, liver or kidney cancer.

The chain links TRBV25-1 to TRBJ2-1; 7 bases fit TRBD1. V gave up 6 bases and J gave up 7 bases; unmatched junction bases: 18. The CDR3 has 17 amino acids. Germline V gives CDR1 MGHDK, CDR2 SYGVNS. CDR3 DNA: TGTGCCAGCAGCTTTGGCTGGGCGGGCCCCAGGGGGAATGAGCAGTTCTTC. This codes for CASSFGWAGPRGNEQFF.

J is TRBJ1-3 and V is TRBV7-8; D remains unclear. The germline V and J ends were trimmed by 1 base and 0 bases, with 4 bases remaining between them. The CDR3 length is 14 residues. From germline, CDR1 is SGHVS and CDR2 FQNEAQ. The CDR3 here is CASSLGASGNTIYF. The CDR3, as DNA: TGTGCCAGCAGCTTAGGTGCCTCTGGAAACACCATATATTTT.

This chain uses TRBV6-5 with TRBJ2-5; TRBD2 matches 9 bases. V lost 4 bases to trimming and J lost 5 bases; unmatched junction nucleotides: 11. Germline assignment: CDR1 MNHEY and CDR2 SVGAGI. This CDR3 is built from 16 residues. DNA for the CDR3: TGTGCCAGCAGTTCCCCTAAGGCGGGAGGGGATGAGACCCAGTACTTC. Its translation: CASSSPKAGGDETQYF.

The genes are TRBV4-1 and TRBJ2-7, with 15 bases identical to TRBD2. Germline CDR1 reads MGHRA; CDR2 reads YSYEKL. The CDR3 loop spans 16 amino acids. V dropped 4 bases and J dropped 5; count of bases not matched to a gene: 6. CDR3 protein: CASSRGTSGGNHEQYF. CDR3 sequence (DNA): TGCGCCAGCAGCCGAGGGACTAGCGGGGGGAACCACGAGCAGTACTTC.

This clone was recorded a few times. V and J are TRBV5-5 and TRBJ1-3; D remains unclear. V lost 0 bases, J lost 1 base, and 5 bases lay in between. The CDR3 has 14 amino acids. CDR1 and CDR2 (germline): SGHKS, YYEKEE (reference sequence). CDR3 nucleotides: TGTGCCAGCAGCTTGGCCAGATCTGGAAACACCATATATTTT. Protein product: CASSLARSGNTIYF.

The V call is TRBV19, the J call TRBJ2-5; TRBD2 agrees at 14 bases. CDR1 and CDR2 (germline): LNHDA, SQIVND (reference sequence). This CDR3 is built from 19 residues. The V and J ends lost 9 bases and 5 bases, in that order; junction bases with no gene match: 20. CDR3 in amino acids: CASSGQTSGGAEGWETQYF. The CDR3 coding sequence is TGTGCCAGCAGTGGACAGACTAGCGGGGGGGCTGAGGGTTGGGAGACCCAGTACTTC.

This chain links TRBV21-1 with TRBJ2-5; the D segment call TRBD2 is taken from the table without a DNA check. TRBV21-1 is a documented pseudogene. The CDR3 has 18 residues. The CDR3 sequence: CASSKVPGSTRVQETQYF. For the CDR3, the DNA is TGTGCCAGCAGCAAAGTTCCGGGCTCTACGAGGGTACAAGAGACCCAGTACTTC.

This chain connects TRBV19 to TRBJ1-2, with TRBD1 matching over 7 bases. The V segment lost 3 bases and the J segment 10 bases; nucleotides outside the gene matches: 8. The CDR3 is 13 amino acids. CDR1 LNHDA and CDR2 SQIVND come from the germline V gene (reference sequence). The CDR3, as DNA: TGTGCCAGTAGTATCGCCAGGGGGGCATACTACACCTTC. This gives the protein CASSIARGAYYTF.

The rearrangement uses TRBV7-9 and TRBJ2-2; 8 bases match TRBD1. CDR3 size: 16 residues. Germline V gene lookup returns CDR1 SEHNR and CDR2 FQNEAQ (reference sequence). V gave up 2 bases and J gave up 4 bases; unmatched junction bases: 6. In DNA form, the CDR3 reads TGTGCCAGCAGCTTAAATTCAGGGGGCGTCACCGGGGAGCTGTTTTTT. Translation gives CASSLNSGGVTGELFF. The full variable domain, its missing parts supplied by reference TRBV7-9 and TRBJ2-2, is DTGVSQNPRHKITKRGQNVTFRCDPISEHNRLYWYRQTLGQGPEFLTYFQNEAQLEKSRLLSDRFSAERPKGSFSTLEIQRTEQGDSAMYLCASSLNSGGVTGELFFGEGSRLTVL.

V and J are TRBV5-6 and TRBJ2-7, with D possibly matching TRBD2 (5 bases). V shed 1 base and J shed 1 base, with 9 bases lying between them. CDR3 length: 14 amino acids. CDR1 and CDR2 (germline): SGHDT, YYEEEE. CDR3 nucleotides: TGTGCCAGCAGCTTGACCGGGGAATCCTACGAGCAGTACTTC. Its translation is CASSLTGESYEQYF.

The chain couples TRBV5-6 to TRBJ2-1, with D perhaps TRBD2 (6 bases). Germline V gene sequence: CDR1 SGHDT, CDR2 YYEEEE. This CDR3 region has 13 residues. The germline V and J ends were trimmed by 2 bases and 8 bases, with 11 bases remaining between them. The CDR3 nucleotides read TGTGCCAGCAGCTTCCAGGGAGGCGATGAGCAGTTCTTC. It translates to CASSFQGGDEQFF.

The chain links TRBV4-1 to TRBJ2-3; the match to TRBD1 covers 10 bases. Trimming at V came to 7 bases and at J to 3 bases, leaving 7 bases not matched to a gene. This CDR3 spans 15 amino acids. The germline V gene encodes CDR1 MGHRA and CDR2 YSYEKL. CDR3 sequence reads: CASMMGQGLTDTQYF. DNA of the CDR3: TGCGCCAGCATGATGGGACAGGGGCTTACAGATACGCAGTATTTT.

The rearrangement joins TRBV27 to TRBJ2-2, with D hard to call. Germline values: CDR1 MNHEY, CDR2 SMNVEV (reference sequence). This CDR3 has 15 amino acids. The germline V and J ends were trimmed by 5 bases and 1 base, with 11 bases remaining between them. The CDR3 DNA reads TGTGCCAGCAGTAAGTACGAGGTGAACACCGGGGAGCTGTTTTTT. Translation: CASSKYEVNTGELFF.

V is TRBV6-1 and J is TRBJ2-7; maybe TRBD2 (6 bases). CDR1 MNHNS and CDR2 SASEGT come from the germline V gene. V was clipped by 2 bases and J by 6 bases, with 14 bases between them. CDR3 size: 14 residues. The CDR3 region has the DNA TGTGCCAGCAGTGAAAATGGGGGGATGAGCGAGCAGTACTTC. It is translated as CASSENGGMSEQYF.

This CDR3 is CASMLNTGELFF. The DNA for the CDR3 is TGTGCCAGTATGCTGAACACCGGGGAGCTGTTTTTT. The chain employs TRBV19 and TRBJ2-2; D call uncertain. V gave up 7 bases and J gave up 1 base, with 4 bases separating them. Germline V CDR1 and CDR2: LNHDA, SQIVND (reference sequence). This CDR3 comprises 12 residues.

The chain has TRBV15 and TRBJ1-3; D uncertain. Germline-derived CDR1 and CDR2 are LNHNV and YYDKDF (reference sequence). The V and J ends lost 0 bases and 4 bases respectively, with 4 bases between them. The CDR3 runs 13 residues. The CDR3 loop reads CATSRDPGNTIYF. CDR3 coding DNA: TGTGCCACCAGCAGAGACCCAGGAAACACCATATATTTT.

Points on this clone: Other nucleotide sequences from this sample produce the same CDR3. V usage is TRBV9 and J usage is TRBJ1-1; no definite D call. CDR3 length equals 13 residues. V was shortened by 4 bases and J by 4 bases, with 11 bases between the two germline ends. Germline V gene data show CDR1 as SGDLS and CDR2 as YYNGEE. CDR3 region: CASSPRVGTEAFF. CDR3 nucleotide sequence: TGTGCCAGCAGCCCCCGTGTCGGCACTGAAGCTTTCTTT.

This chain connects TRBV4-3 to TRBJ1-2; no firm D call. Trimming removed 0 bases from V and 4 bases from J, with 15 bases in between. The CDR3 extends over 16 amino acids. CDR1 is LGHNA, CDR2 YSLEER, per germline. CDR3: CASSQDYVLGFYGYTF. Written as DNA, the CDR3 is TGCGCCAGCAGCCAAGATTACGTCCTCGGATTCTATGGCTACACCTTC.

This chain links TRBV7-9 with TRBJ1-2; D possibly corresponds to TRBD1 (6 bases). Germline V gene data show CDR1 as SEHNR and CDR2 as FQNEAQ (reference sequence). The CDR3 loop spans 15 amino acids. Trimming removed 1 base from V and 2 bases from J, with 11 bases in between. In nucleotides, the CDR3 is TGTGCCAGCAGCTTAGGGGGACACTTAAACTATGGCTACACCTTC. It codes for CASSLGGHLNYGYTF.

V and J are TRBV27 and TRBJ2-2; D remains unclear. CDR3 length equals 13 residues. The V and J ends lost 2 bases and 5 bases respectively, with 6 bases between them. In germline, CDR1 is MNHEY, CDR2 SMNVEV (reference sequence). The DNA of the CDR3 is TGTGCCAGCAGTTTAAGTTGGACCGGGGAGCTGTTTTTT. Its protein is CASSLSWTGELFF.

This rearrangement joins TRBV6-6 to TRBJ2-7; TRBD1 matches 7 bases. Germline values: CDR1 MNHNY, CDR2 SVGAGI (reference sequence). The CDR3 runs 14 residues. J gave up 0 bases and V 6 bases, and 5 bases lay outside the gene matches. This chain's CDR3 is CASSEGDSSYEQYF. DNA of the CDR3: TGTGCCAGCAGCGAGGGGGACAGCTCCTACGAGCAGTACTTC.